The 29 T cell receptor beta chains listed next were all sequenced from one sample in a study of blood T cell repertoires in COVID-19. Generated by immunoSEQ multiplex PCR, the TCRdb table keeps only in-frame clones and is missing some. This table has a few hundred thousand clones, approximately 86% appearing once. The material sequenced was peripheral blood. These receptors all come from a man between 60 and 75 years old with acute or convalescent COVID-19.

This chain joins TRBV3-1 (or the pseudogene TRBV3-2) and TRBJ2-3; TRBD2 matches at 15 bases. The CDR3 has 20 residues. Germline V lookup: CDR1 LGHDT, CDR2 YNNKEL (reference sequence). The V and J ends lost 2 bases and 4 bases, in that order; junction bases with no gene match: 13. The CDR3 is CASSQQTGTSGRYPSDTQYF. CDR3 sequence (DNA): TGTGCCAGCAGCCAACAAACCGGGACTAGCGGGAGGTACCCCTCAGATACGCAGTATTTT.

This clone is a singleton in its sample. This chain uses TRBV5-1 with TRBJ2-7; tentative D call: TRBD2 (5 bases). The CDR3 consists of 16 residues. Deletions cut 0 bases from V and 3 bases from J, with 16 bases between. Looked up from germline, CDR1 is SGHRS and CDR2 is YFSETQ. The CDR3 DNA reads as TGCGCCAGCAGCTTGGGGACTGGGTCCGTAAGCTACGAGCAGTACTTC. Residues: CASSLGTGSVSYEQYF.

V gene TRBV5-1 combines with J gene TRBJ1-1; D might be TRBD1 (6 bases). V lost 4 bases and J 1 base, leaving 8 bases between the germline ends. In germline, CDR1 is SGHRS, CDR2 YFSETQ. There are 13 residues in the CDR3. CDR3 in amino acids: CASSRTENTEAFF. In DNA, the CDR3 is TGCGCCAGCAGCCGGACAGAGAACACTGAAGCTTTCTTT.

This rearrangement joins TRBV5-6 to TRBJ2-5; 8 nucleotides line up with TRBD2. The CDR3 extends over 17 amino acids. After removal of 0 bases from V and 3 bases from J, the junction contained 10 bases not matched to a gene. CDR1 and CDR2 from the germline V gene are SGHDT and YYEEEE. This CDR3 reads CASSLGSGTRAKETQYF. The CDR3 DNA reads TGTGCCAGCAGCTTGGGGTCCGGGACTAGGGCCAAAGAGACCCAGTACTTC.

The V and J genes are TRBV6-1 and TRBJ2-1, with 7 bases identical to TRBD1. The CDR3 is 13 amino acids. Unmatched junction bases numbered 1, after V lost 5 bases and J lost 3 bases. The V gene's germline CDR1 is MNHNS and CDR2 SASEGT. The CDR3 DNA reads as TGTGCCAGCAGTCGGGACAGCTACAATGAGCAGTTCTTC. Translation gives CASSRDSYNEQFF.

In nucleotides, the CDR3 is TGTGCCAGCAGCCAAGAAACGCGGGGTCGCACAGATACGCAGTATTTT. Encoded protein: CASSQETRGRTDTQYF. The V call is TRBV4-2, the J call TRBJ2-3; a weak D match, TRBD2 (6 bases). Trimming took 0 bases from V and 1 from J, leaving 11 bases between them. Looked up from germline, CDR1 is LGHNA and CDR2 is YNFKEQ. The CDR3 runs 16 residues.

The V gene is TRBV7-8, the J gene TRBJ1-5; possibly TRBD1 for D (6 bases). Germline CDR1 SGHVS, CDR2 FQNEAQ. The CDR3 sequence is 14 residues long. V lost 4 bases and J lost 4, with 11 bases in between. The CDR3 reads CASSSQTGNQPQHF. The CDR3 region has the DNA TGTGCCAGCAGCTCGCAGACAGGTAATCAGCCCCAGCATTTT.

A few counts support this clone. CDR3 region: CASSFSGAQETQYF. The CDR3 DNA reads TGTGCCAGCAGCTTTAGCGGCGCCCAAGAGACCCAGTACTTC. The chain carries TRBV7-2 and TRBJ2-5, with D possibly being TRBD2 (6 bases). This CDR3 has 14 amino acids. V was clipped by 3 bases and J by 1 base, with 9 bases between them. Germline loops: CDR1 SGHTA, CDR2 FQGNSA.

The genes are TRBV11-2 and TRBJ2-2; D remains ambiguous. The ends were cut back, 3 bases at V and 6 bases at J, with 8 bases in the middle. CDR3 length equals 13 residues. The germline CDR1 and CDR2 sequences are SGHAT and FQNNGV. This CDR3 reads CASSLRLPGELFF. In DNA form, the CDR3 reads TGTGCCAGCAGCTTGCGCCTACCCGGGGAGCTGTTTTTT. The whole variable domain, remainder taken from reference TRBV11-2 and TRBJ2-2, is EAGVAQSPRYKIIEKRQSVAFWCNPISGHATLYWYQQILGQGPKLLIQFQNNGVVDDSQLPKDRFSAERLKGVDSTLKIQPAKLEDSAVYLCASSLRLPGELFFGEGSRLTVL.

Written as DNA, the CDR3 is TGCGCCAGCAGCTTGGTGGGGACAGGGGTCTACGAGCAGTACTTC. Translated: CASSLVGTGVYEQYF. V usage is TRBV5-1 and J usage is TRBJ2-7; 10 bases align to TRBD1. Trimming at V came to 0 bases and at J to 3 bases, leaving 3 bases not matched to a gene. The germline V gene has CDR1 SGHRS and CDR2 YFSETQ. The CDR3 is 15 residues long.

This sequence joins TRBV5-1 and TRBJ2-1, with 10 positions matching TRBD1. The CDR3 runs 16 residues. CDR1 is SGHRS and CDR2 is YFSETQ in the germline V gene. Trimming at V came to 2 bases and at J to 2 bases, leaving 4 bases not matched to a gene. The CDR3 sequence is CASSFGQGDAYNEQFF. CDR3 nucleotides: TGCGCCAGCAGCTTCGGACAGGGGGATGCCTACAATGAGCAGTTCTTC.

In this sample, this clone turned up a few times. The chain couples TRBV19 to TRBJ1-3, with D possibly being TRBD1 (5 bases). Germline V gene data show CDR1 as LNHDA and CDR2 as SQIVND (reference sequence). This CDR3 has 16 amino acids. V gave up 5 bases and J gave up 0 bases, with 14 bases separating them. CDR3 loop: CASSHRQIHSGNTIYF. Written as DNA, the CDR3 is TGTGCCAGTAGTCACCGACAGATTCACTCTGGAAACACCATATATTTT.

On this clone: Other DNA sequences from this sample encode an identical CDR3 as well. The J gene is TRBJ2-5, the V gene TRBV7-2; D uncertain. This CDR3 is built from 11 residues. The germline V and J ends were trimmed by 3 bases and 5 bases, with 4 bases remaining between them. Germline loops: CDR1 SGHTA, CDR2 FQGNSA. The CDR3 sequence: CASSFRETQYF. In DNA, the CDR3 is TGTGCCAGCAGCTTTCGGGAGACCCAGTACTTC.

This chain connects TRBV15 to TRBJ1-1, with 7 bases that match TRBD1. This CDR3 has 16 residues. Trimming removed 5 bases from V and 3 bases from J; junction bases left unmatched: 12. CDR1 is LNHNV, CDR2 YYDKDF, per germline (reference sequence). CDR3 DNA: TGTGCCACCAGCCCCAGGGACAGTCGTCGGCACACTGAAGCTTTCTTT. Its translation: CATSPRDSRRHTEAFF.

The genes are TRBV19 and TRBJ2-7; D perhaps matches TRBD1 (5 bases). The CDR3 length is 12 residues. V lost 7 bases and J lost 0, with 7 bases in between. Per the germline V gene, CDR1 is LNHDA and CDR2 is SQIVND (reference sequence). The CDR3 DNA follows: TGTGCCAGTAAAGGGGCCTCCTACGAGCAGTACTTC. As protein: CASKGASYEQYF. Combining the CDR3 with reference TRBV19 and TRBJ2-7 gives the whole variable domain DGGITQSPKYLFRKEGQNVTLSCEQNLNHDAMYWYRQDPGQGLRLIYYSQIVNDFQKGDIAEGYSVSREKKESFPLTVTSAQKNPTAFYLCASKGASYEQYFGPGTRLTVT.

Only one count was recorded for this clone. The V call is TRBV7-3, the J call TRBJ1-2; no firm D call. This CDR3 region has 13 residues. Germline-derived CDR1 and CDR2 are SGHTA and FQGTGA. V lost 2 bases and J lost 2, with 6 bases in between. CDR3 in DNA: TGTGCCAGCAGCTTACGGGGAAACTATGGCTACACCTTC. Translation: CASSLRGNYGYTF.

The chain combines TRBV18 with TRBJ1-3; 7 bases align to TRBD1. Germline CDR1 KGHSH, CDR2 LQKENI. After removal of 1 base from V and 0 bases from J, the junction contained 3 bases not matched to a gene. This CDR3 region has 16 residues. The CDR3 sequence: CASSPQTGSSGNTIYF. CDR3 bases: TGTGCCAGCTCACCACAGACAGGGAGCTCTGGAAACACCATATATTTT.

The table lists this clone with a few counts. V gene TRBV14 combines with J gene TRBJ1-1; perhaps TRBD1 as D (5 bases). The germline gives CDR1 SGHDN, CDR2 FVKESK. The ends were cut back, 1 base at V and 0 bases at J, with 6 bases in the middle. This CDR3 has 14 amino acids. The CDR3 region is CASSQGQLNTEAFF. CDR3 DNA sequence: TGTGCCAGCAGCCAAGGACAGTTGAACACTGAAGCTTTCTTT. The full variable domain, completed using reference TRBV14 and TRBJ1-1, is EAGVTQFPSHSVIEKGQTVTLRCDPISGHDNLYWYRRVMGKEIKFLLHFVKESKQDESGMPNNRFLAERTGGTYSTLKVQPAELEDSGVYFCASSQGQLNTEAFFGQGTRLTVV.

The chain links TRBV5-5 to TRBJ2-7, with 9 bases lining up with TRBD2. V shed 4 bases, J shed 0 bases, and the junction held 14 bases outside the gene matches. Germline-derived CDR1 and CDR2 are SGHKS and YYEKEE (reference sequence). This CDR3 spans 18 amino acids. The CDR3 protein is CASSVAASGARTSYEQYF. Here the CDR3 DNA reads TGTGCCAGCAGCGTGGCGGCTAGCGGGGCCCGTACCTCCTACGAGCAGTACTTC.

The genes are TRBV3-1 (or the pseudogene TRBV3-2) and TRBJ1-5, with TRBD1 matching over 9 bases. J was trimmed by 1 base and V by 0 bases; bases with no gene match: 13. This CDR3 spans 20 amino acids. In germline, CDR1 is LGHDT, CDR2 YNNKEL (reference sequence). The CDR3 DNA follows: TGTGCCAGCAGCCAAGACTTACACCGGGACAGGGTGTGGAGCAATCAGCCCCAGCATTTT. It yields the protein CASSQDLHRDRVWSNQPQHF.

The chain employs TRBV2 and TRBJ1-3; 7 bases are shared with TRBD1. The CDR3 spans 14 residues. Germline CDR1 is SNHLY and CDR2 is FYNNEI. V lost 4 bases to trimming and J lost 3 bases; unmatched junction nucleotides: 3. CDR3 nucleotides: TGTGCCAGCAGTGCGACAGGGTTTGGAAACACCATATATTTT. It codes for CASSATGFGNTIYF.

The chain combines TRBV6-1 with TRBJ1-2, with a possible D match to TRBD1 (6 bases). This CDR3 has 17 residues. V lost 0 bases and J lost 2, with 16 bases in between. Germline-derived CDR1 and CDR2 are MNHNS and SASEGT. Here the CDR3 DNA reads TGTGCCAGCAGTGAAGCGGGGGCCGCGCGAACAAACTATGGCTACACCTTC. Protein product: CASSEAGAARTNYGYTF.

In this sample, this clone turned up a few times. The final CDR3 position lacks the conserved phenylalanine or tryptophan, pointing to a likely read error. The limits of the CDR3 on the DNA are not certain, so only TCRdb's listed CDR3 is given. The chain combines TRBV4-1 with TRBJ1-1; the D call in the table, TRBD1, was not verified against the DNA. From its first to its last residue, the CDR3 has 8 amino acids. Germline V gene data show CDR1 as MGHRA and CDR2 as YSYEKL. The CDR3 reads CASSQGPG.

This clone showed up just once. The chain employs TRBV3-1 (or the pseudogene TRBV3-2) and TRBJ2-7; D gene uncertain. Trimming took off 0 bases at V and 6 bases at J, with 12 bases between the two ends. Germline CDR1 LGHDT, CDR2 YNNKEL (reference sequence). The length of the CDR3 is 14 residues. The CDR3 DNA sequence: TGTGCCAGCAGCCAAGACCCCGCCGGTTTCGAGCAGTACTTC. It is translated as CASSQDPAGFEQYF.

This sequence joins TRBV28 and TRBJ2-1; 9 bases match TRBD2. With 5 bases clipped from V and 8 bases from J, the junction kept 16 bases outside the gene matches. This CDR3 has 17 amino acids. CDR1 is MDHEN, CDR2 SYDVKM, per germline. The CDR3 sequence: CASSPGWGEAGGDEQFF. The CDR3 nucleotides read TGTGCCAGCAGTCCCGGTTGGGGTGAGGCGGGGGGGGATGAGCAGTTCTTC. Based on the CDR3 plus reference TRBV28 and TRBJ2-1, the full variable domain is DVKVTQSSRYLVKRTGEKVFLECVQDMDHENMFWYRQDPGLGLRLIYFSYDVKMKEKGDIPEGYSVSREKKERFSLILESASTNQTSMYLCASSPGWGEAGGDEQFFGPGTRLTVL.

The chain recombines TRBV4-3 with TRBJ1-2; D remains unclear. CDR1 LGHNA and CDR2 YSLEER come from the germline V gene. This CDR3 has 15 amino acids. Between the trimmed V and J ends, which lost 0 bases and 4 bases, there was a span of 12 bases. Written as DNA, the CDR3 is TGCGCCAGCAGCCAAGAATCTCAAGCAGGCTATGGCTACACCTTC. Translation: CASSQESQAGYGYTF.

In its sample, this clone was seen a few times. The rearrangement links TRBV7-8 to TRBJ1-3; 11 nucleotides align to TRBD1. Looked up from germline, CDR1 is SGHVS and CDR2 is FQNEAQ. Trimming cost V 1 base and J 12 bases; bases outside gene matches: 8. The CDR3 is 15 amino acids. CDR3 sequence: CASSLGGTGGGGIYF. For the CDR3, the DNA is TGTGCCAGCAGCTTAGGAGGGACAGGGGGAGGGGGCATATATTTT.

The chain recombines TRBV9 with TRBJ2-5; 13 nucleotides align to TRBD2. This CDR3 region has 17 residues. Unmatched junction bases numbered 4, after V lost 0 bases and J lost 2 bases. Germline lookup yields CDR1 SGDLS and CDR2 YYNGEE. CDR3: CASSVDPGLAGQETQYF. DNA for the CDR3: TGTGCCAGCAGCGTAGATCCGGGACTAGCGGGGCAAGAGACCCAGTACTTC.

The J gene is TRBJ1-1, the V gene TRBV7-3; maybe TRBD1 (6 bases). There are 12 residues in the CDR3. CDR1 and CDR2 from the germline V gene are SGHTA and FQGTGA. V lost 0 bases to trimming and J lost 11 bases, with 10 bases between them. The CDR3 is CASSLTGGAAFF. As DNA, the CDR3 is TGTGCCAGCAGCTTAACAGGGGGTGCTGCTTTCTTT.